At least ten counts were recorded for the clone carrying this T cell receptor (beta chain). Its antigen remains unknown. This specimen belongs to a study of T cell repertoires in cytomegalovirus infection. Study summary: Evidence of both CMV infection and a matching HLA type came from public TCR beta signatures. Broader study findings: The cumulative frequency of public TCR beta families distinguished individuals who carried CMV together with the relevant HLA.

Germline loops: CDR1 SGHTA, CDR2 FQGNSA. CDR3 size: 12 residues. V was clipped by 2 bases and J by 8 bases, with 9 bases between them. Each CDR3 protein gets one entry after TCRdb re-called the reads with MiXCR. The sample lists about 360,000 distinct CDR3 sequences, over 15% occurring once. The chain couples TRBV7-2 to TRBJ1-2; D gene unclear. The TCR comes from a human donor in good health (CMV status not recorded). Some clones in this sample may be carry-over from other donors' samples. Sequencing was done on a sample of PBMCs. CDR3 nucleotides: TGTGCCAGCAGCTTAACGGTCCAGGGCTACACCTTC. Encoded protein: CASSLTVQGYTF.